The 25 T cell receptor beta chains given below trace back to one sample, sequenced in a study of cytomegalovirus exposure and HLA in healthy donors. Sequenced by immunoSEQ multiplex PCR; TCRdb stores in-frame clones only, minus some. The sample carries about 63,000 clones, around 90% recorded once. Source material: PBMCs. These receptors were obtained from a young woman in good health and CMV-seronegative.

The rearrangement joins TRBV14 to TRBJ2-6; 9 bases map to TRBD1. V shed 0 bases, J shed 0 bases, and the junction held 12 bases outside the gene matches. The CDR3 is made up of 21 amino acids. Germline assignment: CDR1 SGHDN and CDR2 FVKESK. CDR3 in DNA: TGTGCCAGCAGCCAAGATTGGGTGCCGGGACAGGGACTCTCTGGGGCCAACGTCCTGACTTTC. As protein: CASSQDWVPGQGLSGANVLTF.

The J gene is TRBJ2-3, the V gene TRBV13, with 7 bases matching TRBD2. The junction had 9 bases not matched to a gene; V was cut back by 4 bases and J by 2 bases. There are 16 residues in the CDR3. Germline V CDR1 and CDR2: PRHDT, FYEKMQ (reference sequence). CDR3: CASSSIAGLVTDTQYF. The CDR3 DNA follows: TGTGCCAGCAGCTCCATAGCGGGTCTAGTCACAGATACGCAGTATTTT.

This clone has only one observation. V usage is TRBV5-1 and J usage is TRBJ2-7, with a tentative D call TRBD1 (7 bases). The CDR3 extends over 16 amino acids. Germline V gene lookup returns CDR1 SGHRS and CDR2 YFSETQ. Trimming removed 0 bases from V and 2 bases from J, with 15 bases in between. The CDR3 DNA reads TGCGCCAGCAGCTTGGGTGGAGGGGGCGCACCCTACGAGCAGTACTTC. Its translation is CASSLGGGGAPYEQYF.

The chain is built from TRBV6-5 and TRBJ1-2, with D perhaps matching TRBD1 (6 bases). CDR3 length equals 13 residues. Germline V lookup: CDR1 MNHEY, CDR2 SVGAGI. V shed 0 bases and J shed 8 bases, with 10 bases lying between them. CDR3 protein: CASSYSTGMGYTF. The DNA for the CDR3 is TGTGCCAGCAGTTACTCTACAGGGATGGGCTACACCTTC.

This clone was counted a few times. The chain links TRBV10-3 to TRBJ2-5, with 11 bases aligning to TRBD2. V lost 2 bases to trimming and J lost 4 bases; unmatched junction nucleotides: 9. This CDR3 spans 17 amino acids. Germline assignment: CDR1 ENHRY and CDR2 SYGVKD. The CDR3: CAISENVILAGGETQYF. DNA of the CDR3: TGTGCCATCAGTGAGAACGTTATTCTAGCGGGAGGAGAGACCCAGTACTTC.

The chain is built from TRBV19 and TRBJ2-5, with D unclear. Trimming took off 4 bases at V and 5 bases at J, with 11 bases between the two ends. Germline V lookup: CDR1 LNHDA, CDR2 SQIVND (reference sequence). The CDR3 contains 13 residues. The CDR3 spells CASSTPFRETQYF. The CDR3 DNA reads TGTGCCAGTAGTACCCCCTTCCGGGAGACCCAGTACTTC.

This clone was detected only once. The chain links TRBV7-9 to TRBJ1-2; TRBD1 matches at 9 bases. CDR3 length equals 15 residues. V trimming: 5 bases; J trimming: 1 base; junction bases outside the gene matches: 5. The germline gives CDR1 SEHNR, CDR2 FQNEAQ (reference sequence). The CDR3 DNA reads TGTGCCAGCAGCATCGGACAGGGGATTAACTATGGCTACACCTTC. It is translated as CASSIGQGINYGYTF.

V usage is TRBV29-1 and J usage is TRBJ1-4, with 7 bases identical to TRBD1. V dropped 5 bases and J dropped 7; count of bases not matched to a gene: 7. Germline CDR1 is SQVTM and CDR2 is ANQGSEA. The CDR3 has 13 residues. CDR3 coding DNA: TGCAGCGTTTCGGCGGCAGGGGGTGAAAAACTGTTTTTT. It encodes CSVSAAGGEKLFF.

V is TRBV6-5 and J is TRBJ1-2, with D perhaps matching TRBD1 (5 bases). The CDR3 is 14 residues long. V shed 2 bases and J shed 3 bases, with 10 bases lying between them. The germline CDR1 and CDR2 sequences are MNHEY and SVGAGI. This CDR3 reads CASSYATVDYGYTF. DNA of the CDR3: TGTGCCAGCAGTTACGCGACAGTGGACTATGGCTACACCTTC.

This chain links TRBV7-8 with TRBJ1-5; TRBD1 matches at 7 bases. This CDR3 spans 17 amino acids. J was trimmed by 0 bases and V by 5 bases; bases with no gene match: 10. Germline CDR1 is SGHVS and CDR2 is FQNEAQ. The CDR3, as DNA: TGTGCCAGCAGCCCGGGGACAGCCCGATATAGCAATCAGCCCCAGCATTTT. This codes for CASSPGTARYSNQPQHF.

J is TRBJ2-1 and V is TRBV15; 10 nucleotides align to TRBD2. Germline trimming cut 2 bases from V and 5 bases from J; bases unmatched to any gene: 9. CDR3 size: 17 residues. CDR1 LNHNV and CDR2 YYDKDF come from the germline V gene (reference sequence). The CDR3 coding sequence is TGTGCCACCAGCAGAAGTCGACCTAGCGGGGGTAACAATGAGCAGTTCTTC. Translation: CATSRSRPSGGNNEQFF.

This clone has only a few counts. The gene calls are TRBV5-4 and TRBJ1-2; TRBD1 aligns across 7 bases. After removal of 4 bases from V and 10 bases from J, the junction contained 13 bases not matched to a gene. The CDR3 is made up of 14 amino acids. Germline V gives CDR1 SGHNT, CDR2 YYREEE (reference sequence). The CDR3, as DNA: TGTGCCAGCAGCCGAGCATCCGGGACAGCCAACTACACCTTC. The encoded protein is CASSRASGTANYTF.

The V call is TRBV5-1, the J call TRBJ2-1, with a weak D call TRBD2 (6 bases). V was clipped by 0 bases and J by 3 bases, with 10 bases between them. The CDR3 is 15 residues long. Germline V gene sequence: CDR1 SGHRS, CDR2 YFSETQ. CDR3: CASSLESGFYNEQFF. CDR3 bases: TGCGCCAGCAGCTTGGAAAGCGGGTTCTACAATGAGCAGTTCTTC.

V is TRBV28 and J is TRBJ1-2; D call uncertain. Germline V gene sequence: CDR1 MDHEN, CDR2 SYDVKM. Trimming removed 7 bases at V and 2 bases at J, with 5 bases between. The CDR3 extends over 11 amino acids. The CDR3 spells CASMLNYGYTF. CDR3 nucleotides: TGTGCCAGCATGCTAAACTATGGCTACACCTTC.

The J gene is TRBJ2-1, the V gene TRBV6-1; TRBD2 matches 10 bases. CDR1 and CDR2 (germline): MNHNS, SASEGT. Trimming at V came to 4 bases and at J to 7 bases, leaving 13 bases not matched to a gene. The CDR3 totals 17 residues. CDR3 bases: TGTGCCAGCAGTGGTCTGCGTCTAGCGGGAGTTAATAATGAGCAGTTCTTC. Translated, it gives CASSGLRLAGVNNEQFF.

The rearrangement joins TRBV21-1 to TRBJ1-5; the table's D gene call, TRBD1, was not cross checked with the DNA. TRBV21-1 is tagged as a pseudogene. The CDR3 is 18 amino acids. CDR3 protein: CASRVAGTGILRNQPQHF. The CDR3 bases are TGTGCCAGCAGGGTCGCCGGGACAGGGATCCTACGCAATCAGCCCCAGCATTTT.

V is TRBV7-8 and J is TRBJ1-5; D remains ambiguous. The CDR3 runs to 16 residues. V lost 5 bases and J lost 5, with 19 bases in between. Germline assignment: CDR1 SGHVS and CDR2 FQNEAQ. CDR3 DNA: TGTGCCAGCAGCCAAGGGCGGGAGACCGCGTATCAGCCCCAGCATTTT. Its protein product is CASSQGRETAYQPQHF.

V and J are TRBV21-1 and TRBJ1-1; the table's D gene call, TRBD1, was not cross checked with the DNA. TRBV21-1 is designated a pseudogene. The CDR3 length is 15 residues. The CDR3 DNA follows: TGTGCCAGCAGCAAACGAGGCCCAAGGGGCACTGAAGCTTTCTTT. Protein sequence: CASSKRGPRGTEAFF.

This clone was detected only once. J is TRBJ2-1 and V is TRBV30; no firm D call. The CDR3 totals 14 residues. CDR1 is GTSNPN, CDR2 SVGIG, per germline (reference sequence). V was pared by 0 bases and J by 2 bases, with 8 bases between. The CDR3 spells CAWSVTATYNEQFF. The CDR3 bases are TGTGCCTGGAGTGTCACAGCCACCTACAATGAGCAGTTCTTC.

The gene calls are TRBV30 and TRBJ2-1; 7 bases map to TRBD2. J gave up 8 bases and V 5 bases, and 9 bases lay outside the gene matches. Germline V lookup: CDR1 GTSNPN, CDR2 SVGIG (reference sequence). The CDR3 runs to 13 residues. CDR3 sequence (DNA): TGTGCCTGGGTCCAGCGGGAAGGGGATGAGCAGTTCTTC. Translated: CAWVQREGDEQFF.

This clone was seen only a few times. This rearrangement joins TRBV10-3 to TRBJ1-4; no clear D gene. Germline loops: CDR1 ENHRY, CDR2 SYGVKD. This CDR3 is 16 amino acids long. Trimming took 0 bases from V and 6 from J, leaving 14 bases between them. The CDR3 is CAISESSSGADEKLFF. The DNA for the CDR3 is TGTGCCATCAGTGAGTCGAGCTCTGGCGCGGATGAAAAACTGTTTTTT.

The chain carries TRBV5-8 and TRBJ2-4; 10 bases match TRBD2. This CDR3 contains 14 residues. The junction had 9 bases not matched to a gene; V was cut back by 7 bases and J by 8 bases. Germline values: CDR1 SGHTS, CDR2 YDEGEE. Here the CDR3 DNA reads TGTGCCAGCCCAAGGGAGCGGGGGGGCCACATTCAGTACTTC. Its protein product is CASPRERGGHIQYF.

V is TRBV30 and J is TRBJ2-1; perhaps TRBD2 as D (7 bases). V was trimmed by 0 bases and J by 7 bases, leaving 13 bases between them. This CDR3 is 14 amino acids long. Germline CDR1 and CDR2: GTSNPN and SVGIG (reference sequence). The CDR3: CAWSVGGAENEQFF. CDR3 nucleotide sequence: TGTGCCTGGAGTGTAGGGGGGGCTGAGAATGAGCAGTTCTTC.

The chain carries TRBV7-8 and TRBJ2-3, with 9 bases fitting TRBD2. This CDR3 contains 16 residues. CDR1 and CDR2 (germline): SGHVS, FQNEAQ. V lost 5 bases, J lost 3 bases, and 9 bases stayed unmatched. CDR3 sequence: CASSPRGGRGTDTQYF. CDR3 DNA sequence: TGTGCCAGCAGCCCACGCGGCGGGAGGGGGACAGATACGCAGTATTTT. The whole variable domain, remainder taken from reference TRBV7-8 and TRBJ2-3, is GAGVSQSPRYKVAKRGQDVALRCDPISGHVSLFWYQQALGQGPEFLTYFQNEAQLDKSGLPSDRFFAERPEGSVSTLKIQRTQQEDSAVYLCASSPRGGRGTDTQYFGPGTRLTVL.

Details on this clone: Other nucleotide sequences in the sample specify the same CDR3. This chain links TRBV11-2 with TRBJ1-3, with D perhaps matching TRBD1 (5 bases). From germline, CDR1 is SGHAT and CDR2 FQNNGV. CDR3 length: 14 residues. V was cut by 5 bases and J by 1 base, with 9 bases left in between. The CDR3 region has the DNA TGTGCCAGCAGCAGGGGAAGTTCTGGAAACACCATATATTTT. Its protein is CASSRGSSGNTIYF.